This TCR beta chain was recorded in a study of cytomegalovirus exposure and HLA in healthy donors (dated by TCRdb to 2017 to 2019). In terms of the full investigation: An earlier analysis of under 600 of the donors reported 250 to 350 Gb of sequence data and some 120 million unique TCR beta sequences from some 180 million T cells. Roughly 300 gigabases of sequencing data and approximately 93 million unique TCR sequences were included in an early release covering roughly 600 HLA-typed donors. Among the roughly 380 genotyped donors, under 90% belonged to the genetic ancestry cluster associated with self-reported Caucasian donors. The aim of the study was to test whether cataloging public T cell receptors could identify signatures of past pathogen exposure. Using immunosequencing, the study profiled T cell repertoires from 500 to 800 subjects and related those repertoires to cytomegalovirus serostatus. Besides the first cohort of roughly 660 subjects, a separate validation cohort made up of over 95 different subjects was used. High-throughput TCR immunosequencing, statistical association of individual TCRs with disease status, and machine learning were combined to predict cytomegalovirus infection status. To study patterns of TCR occurrence, a later analysis re-analyzed previously published TCR beta repertoires from just over 650 donors and added high-resolution HLA genotyping. The later analysis used no new phenotypic data to find candidate immune exposures, relying instead on TCR beta sequences and their occurrence across donors. In an earlier analysis of a few hundred of the donors, high-throughput TCR beta sequencing was used to judge whether each TCR beta V gene segment behaved as functional or pseudogenic. Donor age, sex, ethnicity and CMV serostatus were compiled together with the repertoire data. In a later genetic analysis, genome-wide SNP genotypes for about 55% of the roughly 700 donors were used, and that subset was treated as a discovery cohort. Every discovery cohort repertoire had been produced on one sequencing platform. Both class I and class II loci were covered by HLA typing, at four-digit resolution. Typing coverage varied by locus: about 620-630 donors for A, B, C, DRB1 and DQB1; 522 for DQA1; over 600 for DPA1; around 490 for DPB1. Because of strong linkage in the cohort, 5 or 6 DR-DQ haplotypes were treated as single units for association and clustering. Among several hundred genotyped donors of the cohort, an average of approximately 220,000 unique TCR beta nucleotide sequences was sequenced per donor, of which roughly 17% were non-productive. Beyond this particular receptor, the publication reports: In a later analysis, 15,000 to 20,000 TCR beta sequences were associated with specific HLA alleles at a false discovery rate of 0.05. Correlated functional status among segregating V segments might reflect linkage disequilibrium, but an unknown experimental factor could not be ruled out. A further reported finding was that TCR beta sequences accurately predicted the HLA-A and HLA-B alleles for most subjects in the first cohort. The study listed 150 to 200 TCR beta chains as associated with cytomegalovirus. According to a later genetic analysis, donors in an Asian-associated ancestry cluster had fewer N-insertions in productive TCRs than the approximately 670-donor mean. Compared with equally common non-associated chains, HLA-associated TCR beta chains in a later analysis were more clonally expanded and had lower generation probabilities. In vitro tests confirmed that a few of the cytomegalovirus-associated TCR beta chains recognize cytomegalovirus antigens. The 87-base-pair reads could not distinguish some IMGT-functional V segments, including TRBV6-2 and TRBV6-3, so those segments were excluded. The sequencing pipeline was judged likely to have produced a cluster of highly shared sequence variants as a technical artifact. An association between a missense DCLRE1C variant and V-gene and J-gene trimming of TCR beta chains was found in a later genetic analysis and replicated in an independent cohort. Broadly in line with IMGT annotations, most TCR beta V segments showed up in productive rearrangements about 87% or about 30% of the time in an earlier analysis of several hundred of the donors. According to a later analysis, parvovirus B19, influenza, CMV and Epstein-Barr virus appeared linked to several top co-occurrence clusters. According to a later analysis, TCR association rates differed among HLA loci, with DRB1 alleles showing the most associated TCRs and HLA-C alleles showing the fewest. Because counts were too low, around 17 rarely observed V segments, including chromosome 9 orphons, were left out of the earlier analysis of 587 of the donors. Only TCR beta chains were sequenced in this cohort, and the absence of alpha or paired-chain data limited detectable features. The classifier was reported to diagnose cytomegalovirus status with high specificity and sensitivity in both the original and validation cohorts. Because HLA typing was missing for some donors at each locus, association tests included only the typed subset. Roughly uniform sequencing depth across donors was assumed in presence/absence analyses, although this assumption may not hold. Most TCR sequences were seen in very few donors, while some public TCRs were found in many individuals. The authors suggested that the approach could potentially be extended to other disease states and immunological phenotypes. Assigning TCR associations to individual alleles was difficult when HLA alleles, especially DR and DQ, strongly co-occurred. Immune exposure information for the cohort was limited to CMV serostatus. Most CMV-associated TCR beta chains appeared to be HLA-restricted in a later analysis, and the HLA associations seemed to be driven largely by CMV exposure.

To prepare the library, the immunoSEQ multiplex PCR assay was applied. For the multiplex PCR, a mixture combining 60 forward primers for TCR Vbeta segments and 13 reverse primers for TCR Jbeta segments was used. The CDR3 region of rearranged TCR beta genes was amplified from genomic DNA by a multiplex PCR assay. The amplified TCR beta libraries were sequenced on the Illumina HiSeq System as 87-base-pair reads. Turning to the authors' computational methods: In a later analysis, 70 million to 95 million unique TCR beta chains were counted across the 650 to 700 repertoires, and roughly 9.9 million of these chains were shared by at least two donors. Raw reads were error-corrected and collapsed into unique sequences with a nearest-neighbor algorithm that merged closely related sequences to remove PCR and sequencing errors. Alignment of CDR3 sequences to IMGT reference sequences was used to assign V, D and J gene segments. For a sequence to be retained, at least a six-nucleotide match to both a V gene segment and a J gene segment was required. A rearrangement was called productive if the CDR3 had no stop codons and remained in frame with V and J, and every other rearrangement was called non-productive. Following IMGT convention, CDR3 was defined as the stretch from the second conserved V-encoded cysteine up to the conserved J-encoded phenylalanine. The earlier analysis of about 560 of the donors excluded any sequence lacking an unambiguous match to a single V gene segment. An earlier analysis of about 590 of the donors classified V segments as functional when productive rearrangements were above 56.7% and as segregating when the standard deviation between donors was above 5%. A statistical classification framework was built for diagnosing cytomegalovirus status from the catalog of TCR beta chain sequences. In a later analysis, TCR nucleotide sequences were compared against IMGT/GENE-DB human TR gene sequences so that V and J genes could be assigned. The TCRdist pipeline was used in a later analysis to assign CDR3 sequences and most-parsimonious VDJ recombination scenarios. In a later analysis, each TCR beta chain was defined by its CDR3 amino acid sequence together with its V-gene family, and reads without a unique V-gene family were excluded. As a way to deal with suspected cross-contamination and a sequencing artifact, a later analysis dropped 592 nucleotide sequences that were highly shared and had low generation probability. A later analysis calculated a clonal expansion index for each public chain from normalized within-repertoire ranks of inferred template counts. In a later analysis, generation probabilities were computed with a VDJ recombination model fitted to out-of-frame rearrangements, and the resulting probabilities were checked against IGoR. In a later analysis, hypergeometric tests were used to score TCR-TCR, TCR-HLA and TCR-CMV co-occurrence, with a repertoire-size bias correction applied to TCR pairs. A later analysis estimated false discovery rates by permuting HLA or CMV assignments 20 times. A later analysis grouped co-occurring TCRs with DBSCAN, adding TCRdist sequence similarity when clustering within HLA-allele-positive subsets. Repertoires with fewer than 30,000 or more than 120,000 public chains, plus five repertoires with anomalous nucleotide sharing, were excluded from co-occurrence clustering. TCRdb stores this immuneACCESS table with in-frame sequences only. Part of the clones is absent; in the studies checked, under half of the shortfall reflects unresolved V genes, and no reason is known for the rest. V and J calls and clone size follow that table, whereas D and trimming were derived from the DNA. The sample table records 150,000 to 200,000 clones; about three quarters of these occur just once. The top ten clonotypes cover 0.98% of the sample.

Inclusive of the bounding cysteine and phenylalanine, the CDR3 is 14 residues long. Here the CDR3 DNA is all that survives: 42 bases in frame from base 1. Per the germline V gene, SGDLS is the CDR1 and YYNGEE is the CDR2. Cut back by 0 bases and 1 base, the V and J ends lie 6 bases apart. In total, roughly 670 healthy bone marrow donors made up the cohort. At the time of sampling, all cohort members were nominally healthy, though unrecorded immune exposures were likely present. The donor was CMV seropositive and belonged to the group of more than 250 seropositive cohort members. Every donor gave a peripheral blood sample, and the peripheral blood mononuclear cells from that sample were used for TCR beta sequencing. The Qiagen DNeasy Blood Extraction Kit was used to extract genomic DNA from the blood cell samples. On this clone: Its cognate antigen has yet to be identified. One base away there is no much larger clone; base qualities are not given. This CDR3 is also generated by other DNA sequences in the sample.

Recombination connected TRBV9 to TRBJ2-3; no confident D gene assignment can be made. Specimen: PBMCs. The sequence was collected from a woman between 50 and 59 years old in good health and CMV-seropositive. This receptor carries the CDR3 CASSVVGGTDTQYF. The nucleotide sequence reads as follows: TGTGCCAGCAGCGTAGTGGGCGGCACAGATACGCAGTATTTT.